These T cell receptor beta chains were read from a single sample in a study of cytomegalovirus exposure and HLA in healthy donors. The table came from immunoSEQ multiplex PCR; TCRdb's copy has only in-frame clones and leaves some out. The sample records some 170,000 clones, under 80% being singletons. Sequencing input: PBMCs. The receptors were gathered from a human donor in good health. CDR3s include the opening cysteine and the closing phenylalanine or tryptophan. The D gene is left open where the match is weak. A row's size may be missing; if present it is once, few, many or a size class.

V: TRBV7-9; D: TRBD1; J: TRBJ1-6; size: NA; DNA: TGTGCCAGCAGCACGGGACAGGGGAACAATTCACCCCTCCACTTT; CDR3: CASSTGQGNNSPLHF
V: TRBV14; D: NA; J: TRBJ1-5; size: few; DNA: TGTGCCAGCAGCCAAGAGCGAAATCAGCCCCAGCATTTT; CDR3: CASSQERNQPQHF
V: TRBV6-5; D: NA; J: TRBJ1-6; size: NA; DNA: TGTGCCAGCAGAACAGAGGGTAATTCACCCCTCCACTTT; CDR3: CASRTEGNSPLHF
V: TRBV6-1; D: TRBD2; J: TRBJ2-5; size: NA; DNA: TGTGCCAGCAGTCCGGGACTAGCGGGAGAGACCCAGTACTTC; CDR3: CASSPGLAGETQYF
V: TRBV19; D: NA; J: TRBJ2-4; size: NA; DNA: TGTGCCAGTAGTACAGGGGCCAAAAACATTCAGTACTTC; CDR3: CASSTGAKNIQYF
V: TRBV7-7; D: TRBD1; J: TRBJ2-5; size: NA; DNA: TGTGCTAGCAGCTGGGACAGGGGAGGGGAGACCCAGTACTTC; CDR3: CASSWDRGGETQYF
V: TRBV12-5; D: NA; J: TRBJ2-3; size: NA; DNA: TGTGCTAGTAGGGGGGGCGGGGGAAGCACAGATACGCAGTATTTT; CDR3: CASRGGGGSTDTQYF
V: TRBV9; D: NA; J: TRBJ2-5; size: once; DNA: TGTGCCAGCGGGGGGTACAGGTACTACCAAGAGACCCAGTACTTC; CDR3: CASGGYRYYQETQYF
V: TRBV19; D: NA; J: TRBJ1-3; size: NA; DNA: TGTGCCAGTAGTTCACCAGGGCAGGGGCGAAACACCATATATTTT; CDR3: CASSSPGQGRNTIYF
V: TRBV6-5; D: TRBD1; J: TRBJ1-2; size: NA; DNA: TGTGCCAGCACCCCAGGGGGGCTTGGCTACACCTTC; CDR3: CASTPGGLGYTF
V: TRBV2; D: TRBD2; J: TRBJ2-1; size: few; DNA: TGTGCCAGCAGGACTGGGACTAGCGGGCCCTACAATGAGCAGTTCTTC; CDR3: CASRTGTSGPYNEQFF
V: TRBV4-1; D: TRBD2; J: TRBJ2-7; size: few; DNA: TGCGCCAGCAGCCAAGTTCGAGGGAGGGGAGGGGAGCAGTACTTC; CDR3: CASSQVRGRGGEQYF
V: TRBV30; D: TRBD2; J: TRBJ2-5; size: NA; DNA: TGTGCCTGGAGCGGACTAGCGTCCGGGACCCAGTACTTC; CDR3: CAWSGLASGTQYF
V: TRBV19; D: NA; J: TRBJ1-1; size: NA; DNA: TGTGCCAGTACAACTCCGTCGAACACTGAAGCTTTCTTT; CDR3: CASTTPSNTEAFF